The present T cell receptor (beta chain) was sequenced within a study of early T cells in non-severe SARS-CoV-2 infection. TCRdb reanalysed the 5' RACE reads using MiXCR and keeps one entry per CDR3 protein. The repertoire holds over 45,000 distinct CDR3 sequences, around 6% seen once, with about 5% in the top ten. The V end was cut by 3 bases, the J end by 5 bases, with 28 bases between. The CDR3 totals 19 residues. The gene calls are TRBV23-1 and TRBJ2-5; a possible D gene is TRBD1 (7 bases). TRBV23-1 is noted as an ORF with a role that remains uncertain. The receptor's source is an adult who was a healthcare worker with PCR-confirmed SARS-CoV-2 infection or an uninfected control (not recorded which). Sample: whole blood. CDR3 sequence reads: CASSHGDSYRRRRGETQYF. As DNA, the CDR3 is TGCGCCAGCAGTCACGGGGACAGTTACCGCAGAAGGAGGGGGGAGACCCAGTACTTC.